Below are 24 T cell receptor beta chains sequenced from a single sample in a study of PD-1 blockade in classical Hodgkin lymphoma. Time point denoted: cycle 4 day 1 (C4D1), after less than seven weeks of nivolumab. Every patient had relapsed following autologous stem cell transplantation, and cohorts differed in brentuximab vedotin exposure. TCRdb keeps only in-frame clones here, not all; method: immunoSEQ multiplex PCR. The data hold tens of thousands of clones, with over 75% observed a single time. The sample consisted of peripheral blood mononuclear cells (PBMCs), taken before the fourth cycle of nivolumab. These TCRs come from a human donor with classical Hodgkin lymphoma.

V gene TRBV6-6 combines with J gene TRBJ2-3; D not certain. The CDR3 sequence is 11 residues long. Germline-derived CDR1 and CDR2 are MNHNY and SVGAGI (reference sequence). V lost 5 bases to trimming and J lost 3 bases, with 3 bases between them. The CDR3 loop reads CASSTTDTQYF. For the CDR3, the DNA is TGTGCCAGCAGTACAACAGATACGCAGTATTTT.

The chain carries TRBV10-3 and TRBJ1-6, with 7 bases fitting TRBD1. The V and J ends lost 8 bases and 5 bases, in that order; junction bases with no gene match: 9. CDR3 length equals 15 residues. Germline loops: CDR1 ENHRY, CDR2 SYGVKD. The CDR3 protein is CAILTGTEDNSPLHF. The CDR3 DNA reads TGTGCCATCCTTACCGGGACAGAAGATAATTCACCCCTCCACTTT.

The chain employs TRBV28 and TRBJ2-7; D is unresolved. Germline values: CDR1 MDHEN, CDR2 SYDVKM. Between the trimmed V and J ends, which lost 1 base and 4 bases, there was a span of 5 bases. This CDR3 contains 12 residues. The CDR3 reads CASSLSGYEQYF. CDR3 DNA: TGTGCCAGCAGTTTATCAGGTTACGAGCAGTACTTC.

The CDR3 loop is CASSLGQGLSVGEKLFF. The CDR3 nucleotides read TGCGCCAGCAGCTTGGGACAGGGGTTAAGTGTTGGAGAAAAACTGTTTTTT. The chain has TRBV5-1 and TRBJ1-4, with TRBD1 identical over 8 bases. After removal of 0 bases from V and 8 bases from J, the junction contained 12 bases not matched to a gene. In germline, CDR1 is SGHRS, CDR2 YFSETQ. The CDR3 totals 17 residues.

The chain combines TRBV19 with TRBJ2-2, with D possibly being TRBD2 (5 bases). Between the trimmed V and J ends, which lost 5 bases and 6 bases, there was a span of 10 bases. The germline V gene has CDR1 LNHDA and CDR2 SQIVND (reference sequence). This CDR3 has 13 amino acids. The CDR3 region has the DNA TGTGCCAGTAGTCGTCACGGGGCCGGGGAGCTGTTTTTT. Amino acid sequence: CASSRHGAGELFF.

This chain links TRBV12-5 with TRBJ2-5, with D tentatively TRBD1 (7 bases). The J call may be incorrect, as the DNA end agrees better with TRBJ2-7. CDR3 length: 16 residues. CDR1 is LGHNT, CDR2 FRNRAP, per germline. CDR3 DNA sequence: TGTGCTAGTGGTTCCCCGCAGGGGGGAAGCTCCTACGAGCAGTACTTC. It encodes CASGSPQGGSSYEQYF.

The rearrangement uses TRBV4-3 and TRBJ2-6; 7 bases match TRBD1. With 4 bases clipped from V and 0 bases from J, the junction kept 9 bases outside the gene matches. This CDR3 is built from 18 residues. Germline CDR1 LGHNA, CDR2 YSLEER. In DNA, the CDR3 is TGCGCCAGCAGCCCGTCACCATCAGGGGGCTCTGGGGCCAACGTCCTGACTTTC. This encodes CASSPSPSGGSGANVLTF.

V is TRBV6-5 and J is TRBJ2-2; 9 bases align to TRBD1. CDR1 and CDR2 from the germline V gene are MNHEY and SVGAGI. V was clipped by 7 bases and J by 2 bases; unmatched bases: 5. The CDR3 spans 15 residues. CDR3 residues: CASKVQGANTGELFF. The DNA of the CDR3 is TGTGCCAGCAAAGTACAGGGGGCAAACACCGGGGAGCTGTTTTTT.

J is TRBJ2-5 and V is TRBV7-8, with 14 bases identical to TRBD2. The germline V gene encodes CDR1 SGHVS and CDR2 FQNEAQ. This CDR3 is 17 amino acids long. After removal of 10 bases from V and 5 bases from J, the junction contained 15 bases not matched to a gene. The CDR3 spells CATTGGLAGGVLETQYF. CDR3 nucleotides: TGTGCCACCACCGGCGGACTAGCGGGGGGAGTTCTGGAGACCCAGTACTTC.

The genes are TRBV18 and TRBJ1-1, with D perhaps TRBD1 (6 bases). V lost 0 bases to trimming and J lost 7 bases, with 12 bases between them. From germline, CDR1 is KGHSH and CDR2 LQKENI. This CDR3 contains 14 residues. The DNA of the CDR3 is TGTGCCAGCTCACCACCGAACAGGGAGGATGAAGCTTTCTTT. It is translated as CASSPPNREDEAFF.

This sequence joins TRBV4-3 and TRBJ1-1, with D possibly TRBD1 on 6 matching bases. Germline CDR1 LGHNA, CDR2 YSLEER. Trimming took off 4 bases at V and 0 bases at J, with 18 bases between the two ends. The CDR3 is made up of 17 amino acids. CDR3 in DNA: TGCGCCAGCAGCCCCGCCAGGGGATCTCATATGAACACTGAAGCTTTCTTT. It yields the protein CASSPARGSHMNTEAFF.

This clone was detected once. The CDR3 loop reads CASSVKGRDTGELFF. CDR3 nucleotide sequence: TGTGCCAGCAGCGTGAAGGGTCGGGACACCGGGGAGCTGTTTTTT. The chain has TRBV9 and TRBJ2-2; no clear D gene. This CDR3 has 15 residues. V gave up 2 bases and J gave up 3 bases, with 11 bases separating them. The germline gives CDR1 SGDLS, CDR2 YYNGEE.

A few counts support this clone. CDR3 in DNA: TGTGCCAGCGCGGGGGTAGGGGGACCTAATGAAAAACTGTTTTTT. This encodes CASAGVGGPNEKLFF. This sequence joins TRBV2 and TRBJ1-4; D possibly corresponds to TRBD1 (6 bases). The CDR3 covers 15 residues. V lost 8 bases and J lost 3, with 16 bases in between. Germline values: CDR1 SNHLY, CDR2 FYNNEI.

The rearrangement joins TRBV19 to TRBJ2-5; D might be TRBD2 (5 bases). This CDR3 is 12 amino acids long. From germline, CDR1 is LNHDA and CDR2 SQIVND (reference sequence). Trimming cost V 1 base and J 5 bases, with 5 bases left between them. The CDR3 nucleotides are TGTGCCAGTAGTATAGCGGGGGAGACCCAGTACTTC. Its translation is CASSIAGETQYF.

This clone was found a few times. The CDR3 region is CASRRQVTESYGYTF. CDR3 nucleotides: TGTGCCAGTCGGAGACAGGTAACCGAAAGCTATGGCTACACCTTC. The chain employs TRBV19 and TRBJ1-2; TRBD1 is a possible D gene (6 bases). CDR1 and CDR2 (germline): LNHDA, SQIVND (reference sequence). The V end lost 8 bases, the J end lost 4 bases, and 20 bases lay between the germline ends. This CDR3 has 15 amino acids.

The chain recombines TRBV4-3 with TRBJ1-2; unclear D gene. Germline assignment: CDR1 LGHNA and CDR2 YSLEER. The ends were cut back, 0 bases at V and 5 bases at J, with 19 bases in the middle. The CDR3 spans 17 residues. CDR3 amino acids: CASSQDFGKGREYGYTF. For the CDR3, the DNA is TGCGCCAGCAGCCAAGATTTTGGGAAGGGAAGAGAGTATGGCTACACCTTC.

The chain joins TRBV7-3 to TRBJ2-1; a weak D match, TRBD1 (5 bases). The V gene lost 5 bases and the J gene lost 3 bases, with 14 bases spanning the gap. This CDR3 is 15 amino acids long. The germline V gene encodes CDR1 SGHTA and CDR2 FQGTGA. The CDR3 region is CASSVGHGFYNEQFF. The DNA for the CDR3 is TGTGCCAGCAGCGTAGGACACGGATTCTACAATGAGCAGTTCTTC.

In this sample, this clone turned up a few times. This chain uses TRBV11-2 with TRBJ2-7, with no clear D. Between the trimmed V and J ends, which lost 7 bases and 0 bases, there was a span of 10 bases. There are 13 residues in the CDR3. Germline assignment: CDR1 SGHAT and CDR2 FQNNGV. The CDR3, as DNA: TGTGCCAGCATGGGGTTCCGCTCCTACGAGCAGTACTTC. Translating gives CASMGFRSYEQYF.

This chain joins TRBV29-1 and TRBJ2-7; the match to TRBD1 covers 8 bases. V trimming: 5 bases; J trimming: 0 bases; junction bases outside the gene matches: 3. Looked up from germline, CDR1 is SQVTM and CDR2 is ANQGSEA. This CDR3 is 13 amino acids long. CDR3 sequence: CSVYGTGSYEQYF. CDR3 nucleotides: TGCAGCGTTTATGGGACAGGCTCCTACGAGCAGTACTTC.

This chain connects TRBV28 to TRBJ1-2, with TRBD1 matching 10 bases. This CDR3 has 15 amino acids. V shed 3 bases, J shed 6 bases, and the junction held 7 bases outside the gene matches. Germline values: CDR1 MDHEN, CDR2 SYDVKM. CDR3 in DNA: TGTGCCAGCAGTTTGTCCCAGACAGGGGGCGATGGCTACACCTTC. Translating it yields CASSLSQTGGDGYTF.

The chain uses TRBV29-1 and TRBJ1-6; the D is unclear. CDR3 length: 13 amino acids. CDR1 is SQVTM, CDR2 ANQGSEA, per germline. V lost 4 bases and J lost 4, with 8 bases in between. The CDR3 DNA follows: TGCAGCGTTGCACCTGGTTATAATTCACCCCTCCACTTT. Its translation is CSVAPGYNSPLHF.

The table lists this clone with a count of one. The V gene is TRBV19, the J gene TRBJ1-6; D is unresolved. This CDR3 region has 14 residues. Trimming pared 9 bases from V and 0 bases from J, leaving 9 bases between. Germline values: CDR1 LNHDA, CDR2 SQIVND (reference sequence). CDR3 sequence (DNA): TGTGCCAGCCTCAGGAGCTCCTATAATTCACCCCTCCACTTT. Its translation: CASLRSSYNSPLHF.

The V and J genes are TRBV10-3 and TRBJ1-1; TRBD1 matches at 9 bases. Trimming took 7 bases from V and 4 from J; bases not matched to a gene: 7. CDR3 size: 14 residues. The germline CDR1 and CDR2 sequences are ENHRY and SYGVKD. The CDR3 region is CAINPGQGFTEAFF. Here the CDR3 DNA reads TGTGCCATCAATCCAGGACAGGGGTTCACTGAAGCTTTCTTT.

This clone was counted once. The genes are TRBV4-2 and TRBJ2-7, with D unresolved. The CDR3 sequence is 14 residues long. The V gene's germline CDR1 is LGHNA and CDR2 YNFKEQ. The V end was cut by 0 bases, the J end by 5 bases, with 11 bases between. CDR3 in amino acids: CASSQEWETDEQYF. The CDR3 coding sequence is TGTGCCAGCAGCCAAGAATGGGAAACGGACGAGCAGTACTTC.